The 32 T cell receptor beta chains in this list originate from one sample, sequenced in a study of early T cells in non-severe SARS-CoV-2 infection. TCRdb itself ran the 5' RACE reads through MiXCR, one entry per CDR3 protein. The sample shows around 60,000 distinct CDR3 sequences, 11% of them seen only once. Sequencing used whole blood, obtained at baseline. These receptors were obtained from an adult who was a healthcare worker with PCR-confirmed SARS-CoV-2 infection or an uninfected control (not recorded which).

In its sample, this clonotype was seen a few times. V is TRBV9 and J is TRBJ1-2; TRBD1 might be the D (5 bases). The CDR3 spans 13 residues. V was cut by 4 bases and J by 4 bases, with 11 bases left in between. Per the germline V gene, CDR1 is SGDLS and CDR2 is YYNGEE. The CDR3 bases are TGTGCCAGCAGCTCAAGACAGACCTATGGCTACACCTTC. Translation: CASSSRQTYGYTF.

The chain combines TRBV2 with TRBJ1-1; D perhaps matches TRBD1 (5 bases). Germline V gene data show CDR1 as SNHLY and CDR2 as FYNNEI. The V and J ends lost 4 bases and 0 bases respectively, with 9 bases between them. This CDR3 has 14 amino acids. CDR3 in amino acids: CASSVRGLNTEAFF. The DNA of the CDR3 is TGTGCCAGCAGTGTAAGGGGCTTGAACACTGAAGCTTTCTTT.

This sequence joins TRBV19 and TRBJ1-6, with 10 bases aligning to TRBD1. The CDR3 is 14 residues long. V was clipped by 6 bases and J by 7 bases; unmatched bases: 3. Germline V gene lookup returns CDR1 LNHDA and CDR2 SQIVND (reference sequence). The CDR3 DNA reads as TGTGCCAGTAGCGCGGACAGGGGGAATTCACCCCTCCACTTT. It translates to CASSADRGNSPLHF. Filled out from reference TRBV19 and TRBJ1-6, the complete variable domain reads DGGITQSPKYLFRKEGQNVTLSCEQNLNHDAMYWYRQDPGQGLRLIYYSQIVNDFQKGDIAEGYSVSREKKESFPLTVTSAQKNPTAFYLCASSADRGNSPLHFGNGTRLTVT.

The V call is TRBV12-3 or TRBV12-4, the J call TRBJ1-1, with D unclear. The CDR3 has 12 amino acids. V shed 5 bases and J shed 6 bases, with 10 bases lying between them. The CDR3 region is CASSGRIPEAFF. In DNA form, the CDR3 reads TGTGCCAGCAGTGGGCGGATCCCTGAAGCTTTCTTT.

The CDR3 is CASSAAPGTSGFGELFF. CDR3 nucleotides: TGTGCCAGCAGCGCTGCACCCGGGACTAGCGGGTTCGGGGAGCTGTTTTTT. The chain has TRBV7-6 and TRBJ2-2; 12 nucleotides agree with TRBD2. Trimming removed 5 bases from V and 7 bases from J; junction bases left unmatched: 11. Germline CDR1 is SGHVS and CDR2 is FNYEAQ. The CDR3 has 17 residues. Full variable domain (outside the CDR3, taken from reference TRBV7-6 and TRBJ2-2): GAGVSQSPRYKVTKRGQDVALRCDPISGHVSLYWYRQALGQGPEFLTYFNYEAQQDKSGLPNDRFSAERPEGSISTLTIQRTEQRDSAMYRCASSAAPGTSGFGELFFGEGSRLTVL.

The table lists this clonotype with a few counts. This chain uses TRBV3-1 with TRBJ1-2, with D tentatively TRBD1 (6 bases). V gave up 0 bases and J gave up 2 bases, with 10 bases separating them. Germline V gene sequence: CDR1 LGHDT, CDR2 YNNKEL (reference sequence). The length of the CDR3 is 15 residues. CDR3 in DNA: TGTGCCAGCAGCCAAGATCTTGGACAGAACTATGGCTACACCTTC. This gives the protein CASSQDLGQNYGYTF.

The chain carries TRBV7-8 and TRBJ2-7, with 9 bases that match TRBD1. V lost 5 bases and J lost 5; bases outside the gene matches: 13. Germline CDR1 SGHVS, CDR2 FQNEAQ. The CDR3 has 16 amino acids. This CDR3 is CASSRHAGTGTHEQYF. The CDR3 nucleotides read TGTGCCAGCAGCCGTCACGCCGGGACAGGGACCCACGAGCAGTACTTC.

At least ten counts were recorded for this clonotype. The chain links TRBV20-1 to TRBJ1-1; no clear D gene. CDR1 DFQATT and CDR2 SNEGSKA come from the germline V gene (reference sequence). CDR3 length equals 11 residues. V lost 5 bases and J 9 bases, leaving 13 bases between the germline ends. In nucleotides, the CDR3 is TGCAGTGCTGGCTTCCAGGACCAAGCTTTCTTT. Encoded protein: CSAGFQDQAFF.

This chain joins TRBV10-1 and TRBJ2-1, with no clear D. Germline V lookup: CDR1 WNHNN, CDR2 SYGVQD (reference sequence). V was trimmed by 1 base and J by 4 bases, leaving 5 bases between them. The CDR3 length is 13 residues. The chain's CDR3 is CASSEYTYNEQFF. In DNA form, the CDR3 reads TGCGCCAGCAGTGAGTATACGTACAATGAGCAGTTCTTC.

The CDR3 loop is CSGNRAGVDGYTF. Here the CDR3 DNA reads TGCAGCGGGAACAGGGCCGGGGTGGATGGCTACACCTTC. J is TRBJ1-2 and V is TRBV29-1, with a weak D call TRBD1 (6 bases). The germline CDR1 and CDR2 sequences are SQVTM and ANQGSEA. The V gene lost 7 bases and the J gene lost 6 bases, with 18 bases spanning the gap. This CDR3 comprises 13 residues. Supplemented by reference TRBV29-1 and TRBJ1-2, the full variable domain reads SAVISQKPSRDICQRGTSLTIQCQVDSQVTMMFWYRQQPGQSLTLIATANQGSEATYESGFVIDKFPISRPNLTFSTLTVSNMSPEDSSIYLCSGNRAGVDGYTFGSGTRLTVV.

The chain links TRBV30 to TRBJ1-2; TRBD1 matches at 8 bases. Per germline, CDR1 GTSNPN and CDR2 SVGIG (reference sequence). The CDR3 consists of 14 residues. V shed 5 bases and J 5 bases; nucleotides not matched to a gene: 10. The CDR3 DNA reads as TGTGCCTGGGAACGCCTGGACAGGGTATATGGCTACACCTTC. Amino acids: CAWERLDRVYGYTF.

This sequence joins TRBV20-1 and TRBJ2-5, with TRBD2 as a possible D gene (5 bases). Between the trimmed V and J ends, which lost 5 bases and 5 bases, there was a span of 15 bases. CDR1 is DFQATT, CDR2 SNEGSKA, per germline (reference sequence). This CDR3 comprises 13 residues. Written as DNA, the CDR3 is TGCAGTGCTCACCGGTCCGGGGTGGAGACCCAGTACTTC. It codes for CSAHRSGVETQYF.

Many counts were recorded for this clonotype. This chain joins TRBV7-2 and TRBJ2-5; D remains ambiguous. The CDR3 sequence is 11 residues long. V shed 2 bases and J shed 3 bases, with 1 base lying between them. Per the germline V gene, CDR1 is SGHTA and CDR2 is FQGNSA. The chain's CDR3 is CASSLKETQYF. In nucleotides, the CDR3 is TGTGCCAGCAGCTTAAAAGAGACCCAGTACTTC.

This clonotype was seen a handful of times. The rearrangement uses TRBV13 and TRBJ1-2, with 7 bases aligning to TRBD1. The CDR3 loop spans 15 amino acids. The germline CDR1 and CDR2 sequences are PRHDT and FYEKMQ (reference sequence). Trimming removed 0 bases from V and 3 bases from J; junction bases left unmatched: 4. CDR3 amino acids: CASSLGPTGHYGYTF. DNA of the CDR3: TGTGCCAGCAGCTTAGGGCCGACAGGGCACTATGGCTACACCTTC.

This clonotype was detected a few times. The rearrangement links TRBV6-6 to TRBJ2-1; possible D gene TRBD2, 6 bases. The CDR3 length is 15 residues. Trimming left V 6 bases short and J 4 bases short, with 16 bases between. The germline V gene has CDR1 MNHNY and CDR2 SVGAGI (reference sequence). CDR3 sequence reads: CASRQRLDIYNEQFF. CDR3 in DNA: TGTGCCAGCAGGCAGCGACTAGATATATACAATGAGCAGTTCTTC.

This chain connects TRBV11-2 to TRBJ2-1; the D is unclear. CDR3 length: 13 amino acids. CDR1 is SGHAT, CDR2 FQNNGV, per germline. The V and J ends lost 4 bases and 10 bases respectively, with 14 bases between them. The CDR3 spells CASSSGVNGEQFF. The CDR3, as DNA: TGTGCCAGCAGCTCCGGTGTTAACGGGGAGCAGTTCTTC.

This clonotype was observed a handful of times. The rearrangement joins TRBV12-3 or TRBV12-4 to TRBJ2-7; D possibly corresponds to TRBD2 (5 bases). The CDR3 has 13 amino acids. Trimming pared 6 bases from V and 5 bases from J, leaving 14 bases between. The CDR3 loop is CASRPSSGNEQYF. In nucleotides, the CDR3 is TGTGCCAGCAGACCAAGTTCGGGGAACGAGCAGTACTTC.

This clonotype was seen only a few times. J is TRBJ1-6 and V is TRBV6-1; 7 nucleotides agree with TRBD1. The CDR3 has 14 amino acids. Germline CDR1 is MNHNS and CDR2 is SASEGT. V lost 5 bases and J lost 12; bases outside the gene matches: 10. The CDR3 DNA is TGTGCCAGCAGTCCCGGACAGGTTCCCCTACCCCTCCACTTT. It specifies CASSPGQVPLPLHF.

This clonotype was picked up many times. The chain joins TRBV6-5 to TRBJ2-7; 8 nucleotides match TRBD1. The CDR3 sequence is 18 residues long. The ends lost 0 bases at V and 2 bases at J; junction bases unmatched: 12. CDR1 is MNHEY and CDR2 is SVGAGI in the germline V gene. DNA of the CDR3: TGTGCCAGCAGTTACTCGAGGGCGCCGGGACAGGTCGCCTACGAGCAGTACTTC. This translates into CASSYSRAPGQVAYEQYF.

The V call is TRBV10-2, the J call TRBJ2-3; tentative D call: TRBD2 (5 bases). V dropped 3 bases and J dropped 0 bases, with 7 bases sitting between them. The CDR3 contains 14 residues. Germline assignment: CDR1 WSHSY and CDR2 SAAADI. CDR3 in amino acids: CASSDGGSTDTQYF. The CDR3 DNA follows: TGCGCCAGCAGTGACGGCGGGAGCACAGATACGCAGTATTTT.

The rearrangement links TRBV29-1 to TRBJ1-2, with 7 bases matching TRBD1. With V trimmed by 4 bases and J by 0 bases, 11 bases remained unmatched. CDR1 SQVTM and CDR2 ANQGSEA come from the germline V gene. CDR3 length equals 16 residues. CDR3 protein: CSVVRDSAPTNYGYTF. DNA of the CDR3: TGCAGCGTTGTCCGGGACAGCGCTCCAACTAACTATGGCTACACCTTC.

This clonotype rates as medium-sized. This chain joins TRBV12-3 or TRBV12-4 and TRBJ1-1; D remains ambiguous. The CDR3 is made up of 11 amino acids. V shed 6 bases and J shed 7 bases, with 9 bases lying between them. Here the CDR3 reads CASSDPFEAFF. CDR3 nucleotides: TGTGCCAGCAGCGACCCCTTTGAAGCTTTCTTT.

The chain links TRBV5-1 to TRBJ2-7, with D uncertain. Germline values: CDR1 SGHRS, CDR2 YFSETQ. V dropped 0 bases and J dropped 3 bases, with 10 bases sitting between them. CDR3 length equals 14 residues. DNA of the CDR3: TGCGCCAGCAGCTTGGTGGCGGAAGGCTACGAGCAGTACTTC. It specifies CASSLVAEGYEQYF.

This clonotype was detected ten times or more. The J gene is TRBJ1-2, the V gene TRBV3-1; no definite D call. V dropped 4 bases and J dropped 1 base, with 7 bases sitting between them. This CDR3 has 13 residues. Per the germline V gene, CDR1 is LGHDT and CDR2 is YNNKEL (reference sequence). The CDR3 nucleotides read TGTGCCAGCAGCCGCCGACTTAACTATGGCTACACCTTC. Encoded protein: CASSRRLNYGYTF.

The gene calls are TRBV21-1 and TRBJ1-1. TRBV21-1 is flagged as a pseudogene. The CDR3 spans 14 residues. CDR3 nucleotides: TGTGCCAGCAGCAAAGCTGAAGGGATGACTGAAGCTTTCTTT. Its translation: CASSKAEGMTEAFF.

In this sample, this clonotype turned up a few times. This rearrangement joins TRBV7-9 to TRBJ2-5, with a tentative D call TRBD2 (5 bases). The length of the CDR3 is 15 residues. Germline values: CDR1 SEHNR, CDR2 FQNEAQ (reference sequence). The ends were cut back, 6 bases at V and 5 bases at J, with 19 bases in the middle. CDR3: CASREVGSPSETQYF. DNA for the CDR3: TGTGCCAGCAGAGAGGTGGGCTCACCTAGCGAGACCCAGTACTTC.

The table lists this clonotype with a few counts. The J gene is TRBJ2-5, the V gene TRBV18; no definite D call. The CDR3 is made up of 14 amino acids. Germline lookup yields CDR1 KGHSH and CDR2 LQKENI. V was trimmed by 1 base and J by 4 bases, leaving 10 bases between them. The CDR3 protein is CASSPQDRAETQYF. Written as DNA, the CDR3 is TGTGCCAGCTCACCACAGGATCGGGCAGAGACCCAGTACTTC.

This sequence joins TRBV11-2 and TRBJ2-3; D gene uncertain. CDR3 size: 15 residues. V was pared by 2 bases and J by 0 bases, with 9 bases between. Per germline, CDR1 SGHAT and CDR2 FQNNGV. CDR3 protein: CASSLLTVSTDTQYF. CDR3 bases: TGTGCCAGCAGCTTACTCACGGTCAGCACAGATACGCAGTATTTT. The full variable domain, its missing parts supplied by reference TRBV11-2 and TRBJ2-3, is EAGVAQSPRYKIIEKRQSVAFWCNPISGHATLYWYQQILGQGPKLLIQFQNNGVVDDSQLPKDRFSAERLKGVDSTLKIQPAKLEDSAVYLCASSLLTVSTDTQYFGPGTRLTVL.

The rearrangement links TRBV6-6 to TRBJ1-1; D call uncertain. The V and J ends lost 5 bases and 1 base respectively, with 5 bases between them. The CDR3 consists of 12 residues. Looked up from germline, CDR1 is MNHNY and CDR2 is SVGAGI (reference sequence). CDR3 sequence: CASSMGNTEAFF. The CDR3 DNA reads TGTGCCAGCAGTATGGGGAACACTGAAGCTTTCTTT.

The chain recombines TRBV7-2 with TRBJ2-1, with TRBD2 matching 8 bases. The J call is doubtful: the DNA matches TRBJ2-7 better. In germline, CDR1 is SGHTA, CDR2 FQGNSA. This CDR3 has 18 amino acids. CDR3 in DNA: TGTGCCAGCAGCTCCCCCAGTCGGGGACTAGGTGCCTACAATGAGCAGTACTTC. Its protein is CASSSPSRGLGAYNEQYF.

The rearrangement uses TRBV6-1 and TRBJ2-4; D is perhaps TRBD1 or TRBD2 (5 bases each). Between the trimmed V and J ends, which lost 6 bases and 0 bases, there was a span of 6 bases. Germline V gene sequence: CDR1 MNHNS, CDR2 SASEGT. CDR3 length: 13 residues. CDR3 in DNA: TGTGCCAGCAGGGGGACAGCCAAAAACATTCAGTACTTC. Its protein is CASRGTAKNIQYF.

This sequence joins TRBV2 and TRBJ2-7; 8 bases align to TRBD1. The CDR3 extends over 15 amino acids. CDR1 and CDR2 from the germline V gene are SNHLY and FYNNEI. V shed 6 bases, J shed 0 bases, and the junction held 7 bases outside the gene matches. Here the CDR3 reads CASSYDRGGSYEQYF. DNA of the CDR3: TGTGCCAGCAGCTACGACAGGGGCGGCTCCTACGAGCAGTACTTC.